This T cell receptor (beta chain) was sequenced in a study of molecular identifiers for immune sequencing clone quantification. TCRdb fed the PCR reads into MiXCR, producing one record per CDR3 protein. Of approximately 550,000 distinct CDR3 sequences listed, about 25% were seen once; the top ten hold roughly 0.77%. In its sample, this clonotype was seen many times. The CDR3 length is 16 residues. The V end was cut by 1 base, the J end by 2 bases, with 14 bases between. The sample taken for sequencing was naive CD8+ T cells from blood, with Jurkat cell RNA spiked in. As for subset: FACS-sorted CD8+CD4-CCR7+CD45RA+ naive T cells. The chain has TRBV12-3 or TRBV12-4 and TRBJ1-1; TRBD1 is a possible D gene (5 bases). This clonotype was sampled from a human donor in good health. Some libraries in this study had Jurkat cell RNA spiked in. The CDR3 DNA is TGTGCCAGCAGTTTAGATGGGTTAAGGGGAAACACTGAAGCTTTCTTT. Its protein product is CASSLDGLRGNTEAFF.